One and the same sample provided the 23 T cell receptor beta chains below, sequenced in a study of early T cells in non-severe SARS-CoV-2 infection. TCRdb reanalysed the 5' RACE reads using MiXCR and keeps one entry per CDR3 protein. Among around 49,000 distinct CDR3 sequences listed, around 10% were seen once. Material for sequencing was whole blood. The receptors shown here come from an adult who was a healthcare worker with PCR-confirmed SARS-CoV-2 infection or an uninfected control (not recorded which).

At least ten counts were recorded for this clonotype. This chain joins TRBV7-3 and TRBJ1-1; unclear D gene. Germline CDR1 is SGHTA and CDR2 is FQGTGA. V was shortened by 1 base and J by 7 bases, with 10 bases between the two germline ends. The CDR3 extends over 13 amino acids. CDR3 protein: CASSLRETGEAFF. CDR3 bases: TGTGCCAGCAGCTTAAGGGAGACGGGTGAAGCTTTCTTT.

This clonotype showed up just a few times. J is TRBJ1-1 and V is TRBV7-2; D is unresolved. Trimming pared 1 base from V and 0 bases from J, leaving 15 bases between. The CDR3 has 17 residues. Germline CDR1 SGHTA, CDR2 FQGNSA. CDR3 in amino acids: CASSLGRPISVNTEAFF. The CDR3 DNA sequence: TGTGCCAGCAGCTTAGGCCGCCCGATTTCCGTGAACACTGAAGCTTTCTTT.

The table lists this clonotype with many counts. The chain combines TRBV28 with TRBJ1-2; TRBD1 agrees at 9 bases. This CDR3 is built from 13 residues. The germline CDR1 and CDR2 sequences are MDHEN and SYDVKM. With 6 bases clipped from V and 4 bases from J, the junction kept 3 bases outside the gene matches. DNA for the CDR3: TGTGCCAGCAGGACAGGGGGAACCTATGGCTACACCTTC. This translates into CASRTGGTYGYTF.

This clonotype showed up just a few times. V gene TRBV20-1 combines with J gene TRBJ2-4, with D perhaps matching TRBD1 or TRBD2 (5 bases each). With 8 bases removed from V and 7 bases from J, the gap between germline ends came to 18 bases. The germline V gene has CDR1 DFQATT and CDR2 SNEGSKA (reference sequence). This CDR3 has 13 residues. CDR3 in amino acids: CSPLSPGDNIQYF. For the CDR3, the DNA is TGCAGTCCTCTATCCCCCGGGGACAACATTCAGTACTTC.

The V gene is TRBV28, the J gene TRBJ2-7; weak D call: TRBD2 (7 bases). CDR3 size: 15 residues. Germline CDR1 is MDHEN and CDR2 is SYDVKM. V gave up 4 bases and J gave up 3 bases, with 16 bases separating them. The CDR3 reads CASSSPQGGGYEQYF. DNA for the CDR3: TGTGCCAGCAGTTCCCCACAGGGAGGGGGCTACGAGCAGTACTTC.

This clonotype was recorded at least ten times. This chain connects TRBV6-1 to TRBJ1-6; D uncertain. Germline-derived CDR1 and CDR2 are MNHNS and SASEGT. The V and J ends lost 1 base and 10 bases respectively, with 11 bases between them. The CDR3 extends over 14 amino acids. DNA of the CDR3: TGTGCCAGCAGTGAAGGGACTGGAAGCTCACCCCTCCACTTT. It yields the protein CASSEGTGSSPLHF.

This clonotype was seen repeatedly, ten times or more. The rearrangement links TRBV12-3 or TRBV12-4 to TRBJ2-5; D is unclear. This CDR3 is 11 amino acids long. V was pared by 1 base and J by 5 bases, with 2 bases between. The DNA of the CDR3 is TGTGCCAGCAGTTTAGGGGAGACCCAGTACTTC. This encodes CASSLGETQYF.

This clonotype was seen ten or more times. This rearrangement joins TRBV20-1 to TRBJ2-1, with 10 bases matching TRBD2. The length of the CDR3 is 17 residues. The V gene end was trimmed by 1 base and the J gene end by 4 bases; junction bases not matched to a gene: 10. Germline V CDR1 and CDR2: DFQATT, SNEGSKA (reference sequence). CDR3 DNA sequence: TGCAGTGCTAGAGCTGGACTCCTAGCGGGAGCTTACAATGAGCAGTTCTTC. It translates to CSARAGLLAGAYNEQFF.

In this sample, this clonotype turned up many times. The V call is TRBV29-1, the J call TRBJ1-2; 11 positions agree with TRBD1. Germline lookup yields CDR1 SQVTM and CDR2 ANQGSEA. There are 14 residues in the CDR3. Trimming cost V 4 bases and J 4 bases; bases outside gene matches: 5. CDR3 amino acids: CSVAGTGGIYGYTF. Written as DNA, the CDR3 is TGCAGCGTTGCCGGGACAGGGGGTATCTATGGCTACACCTTC.

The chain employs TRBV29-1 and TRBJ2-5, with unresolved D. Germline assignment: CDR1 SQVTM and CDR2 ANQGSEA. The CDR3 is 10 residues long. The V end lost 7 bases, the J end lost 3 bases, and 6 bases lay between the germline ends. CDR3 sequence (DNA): TGCAGCGCGTCGGAAGAGACCCAGTACTTC. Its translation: CSASEETQYF.

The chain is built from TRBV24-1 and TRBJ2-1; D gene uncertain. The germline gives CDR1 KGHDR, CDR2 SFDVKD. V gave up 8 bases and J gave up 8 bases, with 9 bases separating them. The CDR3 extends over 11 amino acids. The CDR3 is CATMKGYEQFF. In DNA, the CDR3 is TGTGCCACCATGAAGGGCTATGAGCAGTTCTTC.

CDR3 loop: CASSYAGTSGSTDTQYF. The CDR3 DNA is TGTGCCAGCAGTTACGCCGGGACTAGCGGGAGCACAGATACGCAGTATTTT. The chain carries TRBV6-2 or TRBV6-3 and TRBJ2-3, with TRBD2 matching 12 bases. Germline V gives CDR1 MNHEY, CDR2 SVGEGT. The trim removed 2 bases at V and 0 bases at J, leaving 3 bases unmatched. This CDR3 comprises 17 residues.

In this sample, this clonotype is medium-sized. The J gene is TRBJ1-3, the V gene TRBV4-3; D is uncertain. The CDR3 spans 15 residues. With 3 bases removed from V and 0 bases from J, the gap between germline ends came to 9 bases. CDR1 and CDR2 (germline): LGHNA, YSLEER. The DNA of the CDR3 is TGCGCCAGCAGCCAGGGTTTACACTCTGGAAACACCATATATTTT. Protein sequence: CASSQGLHSGNTIYF.

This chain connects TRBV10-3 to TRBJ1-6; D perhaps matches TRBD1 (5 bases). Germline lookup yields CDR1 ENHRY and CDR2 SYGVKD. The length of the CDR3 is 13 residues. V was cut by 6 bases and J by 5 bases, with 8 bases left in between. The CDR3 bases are TGTGCCATCAGGGGGACGGATAATTCACCCCTCCACTTT. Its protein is CAIRGTDNSPLHF.

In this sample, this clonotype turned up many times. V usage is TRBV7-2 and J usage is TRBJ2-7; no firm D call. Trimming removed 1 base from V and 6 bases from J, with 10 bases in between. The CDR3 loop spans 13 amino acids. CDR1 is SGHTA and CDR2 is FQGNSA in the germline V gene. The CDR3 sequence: CASSLGSYREQYF. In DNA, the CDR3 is TGTGCCAGCAGCTTAGGGTCGTACCGCGAGCAGTACTTC.

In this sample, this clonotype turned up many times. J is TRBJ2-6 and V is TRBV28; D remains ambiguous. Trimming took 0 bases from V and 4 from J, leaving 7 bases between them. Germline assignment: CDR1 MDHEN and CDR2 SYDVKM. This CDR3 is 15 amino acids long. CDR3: CASSLWGSGANVLTF. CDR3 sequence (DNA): TGTGCCAGCAGTTTATGGGGCAGCGGGGCCAACGTCCTGACTTTC.

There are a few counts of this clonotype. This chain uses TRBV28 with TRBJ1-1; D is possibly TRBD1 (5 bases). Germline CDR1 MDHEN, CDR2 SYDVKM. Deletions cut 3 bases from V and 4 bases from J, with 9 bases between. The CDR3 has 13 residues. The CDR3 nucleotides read TGTGCCAGCAGTTTGATTCAGGGCACTGAAGCTTTCTTT. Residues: CASSLIQGTEAFF.

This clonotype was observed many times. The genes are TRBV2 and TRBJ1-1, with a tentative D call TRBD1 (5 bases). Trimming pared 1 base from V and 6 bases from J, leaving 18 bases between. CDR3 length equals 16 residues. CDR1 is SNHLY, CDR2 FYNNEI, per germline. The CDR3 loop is CASSEGLWGERAEAFF. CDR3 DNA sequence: TGTGCCAGCAGTGAAGGGCTTTGGGGGGAACGGGCTGAAGCTTTCTTT.

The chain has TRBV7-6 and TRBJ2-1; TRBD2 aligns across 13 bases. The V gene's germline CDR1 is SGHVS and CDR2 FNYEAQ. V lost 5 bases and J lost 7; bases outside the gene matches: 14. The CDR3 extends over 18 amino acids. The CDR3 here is CASSLGQGLTSGRNEQFF. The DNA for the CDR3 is TGTGCCAGCAGCCTCGGACAGGGCCTGACTAGCGGGAGGAATGAGCAGTTCTTC.

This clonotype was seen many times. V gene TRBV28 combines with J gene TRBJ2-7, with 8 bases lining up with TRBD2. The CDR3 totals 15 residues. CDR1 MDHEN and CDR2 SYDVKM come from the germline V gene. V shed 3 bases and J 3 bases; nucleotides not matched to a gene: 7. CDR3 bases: TGTGCCAGCAGTTTTCCCGGGACTAGAGGCTACGAGCAGTACTTC. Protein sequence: CASSFPGTRGYEQYF.

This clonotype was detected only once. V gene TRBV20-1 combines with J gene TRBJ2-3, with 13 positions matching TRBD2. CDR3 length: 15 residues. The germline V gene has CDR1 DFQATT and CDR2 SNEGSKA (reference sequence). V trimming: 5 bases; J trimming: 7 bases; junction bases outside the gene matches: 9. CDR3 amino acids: CSARGLAGVVNTQYF. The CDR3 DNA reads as TGCAGTGCTCGCGGACTAGCGGGAGTGGTGAATACGCAGTATTTT.

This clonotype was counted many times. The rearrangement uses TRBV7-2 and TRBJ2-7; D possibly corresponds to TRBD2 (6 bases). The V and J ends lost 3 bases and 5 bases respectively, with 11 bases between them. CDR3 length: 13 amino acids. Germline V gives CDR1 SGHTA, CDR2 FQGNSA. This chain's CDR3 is CASSLGGMDEQYF. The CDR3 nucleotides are TGTGCCAGCAGCTTGGGCGGGATGGACGAGCAGTACTTC.

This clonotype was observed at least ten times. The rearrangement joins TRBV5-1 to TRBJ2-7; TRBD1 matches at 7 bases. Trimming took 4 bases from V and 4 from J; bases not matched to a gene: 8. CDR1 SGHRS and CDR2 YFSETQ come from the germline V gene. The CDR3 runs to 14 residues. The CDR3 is CASSTGQANYEQYF. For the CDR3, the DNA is TGCGCCAGCAGCACAGGACAGGCAAATTACGAGCAGTACTTC. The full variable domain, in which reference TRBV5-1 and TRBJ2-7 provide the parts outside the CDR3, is KAGVTQTPRYLIKTRGQQVTLSCSPISGHRSVSWYQQTPGQGLQFLFEYFSETQRNKGNFPGRFSGRQFSNSRSEMNVSTLELGDSALYLCASSTGQANYEQYFGPGTRLTVT.